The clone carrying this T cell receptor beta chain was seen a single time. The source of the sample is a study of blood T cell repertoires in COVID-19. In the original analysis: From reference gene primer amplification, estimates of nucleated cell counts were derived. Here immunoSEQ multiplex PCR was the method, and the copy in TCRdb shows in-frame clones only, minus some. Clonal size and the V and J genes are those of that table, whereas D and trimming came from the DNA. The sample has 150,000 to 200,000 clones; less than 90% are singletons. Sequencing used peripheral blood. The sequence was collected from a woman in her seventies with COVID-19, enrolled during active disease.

DNA of the CDR3: TGTGCCAGCAGCTCGAGACAGGGGGCTCGGGGTGAAAAACTGTTTTTT. It is translated as CASSSRQGARGEKLFF. This chain joins TRBV7-2 and TRBJ1-4; 10 bases agree with TRBD1. This CDR3 is built from 16 residues. V shed 4 bases and J 7 bases; nucleotides not matched to a gene: 9. CDR1 is SGHTA and CDR2 is FQGNSA in the germline V gene.